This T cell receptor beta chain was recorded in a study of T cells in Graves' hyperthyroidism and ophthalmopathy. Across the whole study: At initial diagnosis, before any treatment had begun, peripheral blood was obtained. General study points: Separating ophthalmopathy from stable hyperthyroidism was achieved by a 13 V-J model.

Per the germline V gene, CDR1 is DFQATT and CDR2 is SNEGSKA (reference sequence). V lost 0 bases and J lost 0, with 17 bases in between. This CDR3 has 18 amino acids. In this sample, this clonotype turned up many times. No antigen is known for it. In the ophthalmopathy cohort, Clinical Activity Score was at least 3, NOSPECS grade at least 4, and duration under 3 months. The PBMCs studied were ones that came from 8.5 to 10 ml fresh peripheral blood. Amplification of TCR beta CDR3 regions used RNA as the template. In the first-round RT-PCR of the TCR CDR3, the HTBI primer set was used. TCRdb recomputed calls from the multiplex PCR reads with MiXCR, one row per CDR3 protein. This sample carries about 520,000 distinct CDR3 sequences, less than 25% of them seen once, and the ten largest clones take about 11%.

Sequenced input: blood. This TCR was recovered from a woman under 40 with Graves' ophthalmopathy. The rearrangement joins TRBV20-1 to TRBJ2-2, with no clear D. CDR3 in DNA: TGCAGTGCTAGAGACCCCAACCCTGTGGTTACGAACACCGGGGAGCTGTTTTTT. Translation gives CSARDPNPVVTNTGELFF.